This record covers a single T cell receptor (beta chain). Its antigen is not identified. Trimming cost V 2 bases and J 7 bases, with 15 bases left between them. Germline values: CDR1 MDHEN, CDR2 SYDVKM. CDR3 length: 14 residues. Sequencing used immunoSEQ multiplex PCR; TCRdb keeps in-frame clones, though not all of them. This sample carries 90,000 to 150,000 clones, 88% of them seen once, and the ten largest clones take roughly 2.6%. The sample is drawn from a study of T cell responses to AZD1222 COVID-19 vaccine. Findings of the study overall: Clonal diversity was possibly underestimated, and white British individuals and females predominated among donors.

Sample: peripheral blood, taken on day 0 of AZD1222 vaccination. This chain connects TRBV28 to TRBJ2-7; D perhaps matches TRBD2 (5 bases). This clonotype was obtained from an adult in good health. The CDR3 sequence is CASSLASFVGEQYF. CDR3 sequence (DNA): TGTGCCAGCAGTTTAGCTAGCTTCGTTGGGGAGCAGTACTTC.